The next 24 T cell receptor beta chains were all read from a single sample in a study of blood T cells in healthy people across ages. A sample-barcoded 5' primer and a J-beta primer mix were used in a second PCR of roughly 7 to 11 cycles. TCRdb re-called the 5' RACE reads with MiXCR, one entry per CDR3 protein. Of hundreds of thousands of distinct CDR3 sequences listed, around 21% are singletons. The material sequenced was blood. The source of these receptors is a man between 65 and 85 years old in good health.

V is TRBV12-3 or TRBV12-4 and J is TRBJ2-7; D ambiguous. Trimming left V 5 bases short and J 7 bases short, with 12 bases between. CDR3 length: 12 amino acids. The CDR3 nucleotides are TGTGCCAGCAGTAACGGCCCCGGGGAGCAGTACTTC. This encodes CASSNGPGEQYF.

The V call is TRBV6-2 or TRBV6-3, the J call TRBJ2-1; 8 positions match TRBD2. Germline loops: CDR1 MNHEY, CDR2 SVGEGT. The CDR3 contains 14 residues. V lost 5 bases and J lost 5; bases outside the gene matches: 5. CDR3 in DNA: TGTGCCAGCAGTCCTAGCGGGCCTCACAATGAGCAGTTCTTC. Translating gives CASSPSGPHNEQFF.

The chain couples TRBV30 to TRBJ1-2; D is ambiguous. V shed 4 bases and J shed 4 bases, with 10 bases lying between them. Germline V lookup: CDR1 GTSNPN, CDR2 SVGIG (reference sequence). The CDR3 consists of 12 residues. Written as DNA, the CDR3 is TGTGCCTGGACAAGTACGGGCTATGGCTACACCTTC. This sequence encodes CAWTSTGYGYTF.

This chain's CDR3 is CSVRTSGSTDTQYF. In nucleotides, the CDR3 is TGCAGTGTTAGGACTAGCGGTAGCACAGATACGCAGTATTTT. The chain is built from TRBV20-1 and TRBJ2-3; 10 bases are a match to TRBD2. Losses at the gene ends were 7 bases for V and 0 bases for J; bases not matched to a gene: 4. The CDR3 is 14 residues long. CDR1 is DFQATT and CDR2 is SNEGSKA in the germline V gene (reference sequence).

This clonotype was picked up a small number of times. The CDR3 DNA reads as TGTGCCAGCAGCTTAACAGGGGGCGCTGATAACTATGGCTACACCTTC. This encodes CASSLTGGADNYGYTF. This chain links TRBV7-2 with TRBJ1-2; TRBD1 matches at 9 bases. In germline, CDR1 is SGHTA, CDR2 FQGNSA. The CDR3 covers 16 residues. The trim removed 2 bases at V and 1 base at J, leaving 5 bases unmatched.

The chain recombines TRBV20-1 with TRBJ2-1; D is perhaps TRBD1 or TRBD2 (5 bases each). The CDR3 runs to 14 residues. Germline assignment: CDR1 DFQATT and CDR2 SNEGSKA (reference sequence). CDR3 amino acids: CSPTPGTVYNEQFF. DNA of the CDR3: TGCAGCCCTACCCCCGGGACGGTCTACAATGAGCAGTTCTTC.

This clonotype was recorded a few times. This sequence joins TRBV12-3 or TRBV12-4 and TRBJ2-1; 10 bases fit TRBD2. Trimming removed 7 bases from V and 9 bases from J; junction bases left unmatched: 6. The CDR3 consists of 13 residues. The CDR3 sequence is CASTSGRASEQFF. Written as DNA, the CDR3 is TGTGCCAGCACAAGCGGGAGGGCCAGTGAGCAGTTCTTC.

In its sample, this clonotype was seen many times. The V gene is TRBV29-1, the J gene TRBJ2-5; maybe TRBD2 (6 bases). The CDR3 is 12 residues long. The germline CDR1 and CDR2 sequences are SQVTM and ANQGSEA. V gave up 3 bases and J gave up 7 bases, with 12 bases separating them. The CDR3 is CSVEEGRATQYF. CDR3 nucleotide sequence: TGCAGCGTTGAGGAGGGAAGGGCGACCCAGTACTTC.

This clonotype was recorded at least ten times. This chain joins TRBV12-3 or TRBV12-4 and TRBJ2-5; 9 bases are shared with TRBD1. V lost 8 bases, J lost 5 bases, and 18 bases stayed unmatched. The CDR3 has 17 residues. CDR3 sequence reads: CASAPGHGTGTFETQYF. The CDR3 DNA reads TGTGCCAGCGCCCCAGGGCACGGGACAGGGACATTCGAGACCCAGTACTTC.

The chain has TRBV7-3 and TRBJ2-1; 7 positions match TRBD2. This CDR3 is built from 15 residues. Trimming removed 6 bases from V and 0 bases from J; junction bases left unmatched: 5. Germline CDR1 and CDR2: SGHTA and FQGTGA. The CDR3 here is CASRDRGSSYNEQFF. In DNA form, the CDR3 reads TGTGCCAGCAGGGACCGCGGGAGCTCCTACAATGAGCAGTTCTTC.

CDR3 residues: CASSRRGDTEAFF. In DNA form, the CDR3 reads TGTGCCAGCAGCCGAAGAGGGGACACTGAAGCTTTCTTT. V gene TRBV3-1 combines with J gene TRBJ1-1; D is perhaps TRBD1 (5 bases). Germline lookup yields CDR1 LGHDT and CDR2 YNNKEL (reference sequence). V was pared by 4 bases and J by 3 bases, with 9 bases between. This CDR3 is 13 amino acids long. Filled out from reference TRBV3-1 and TRBJ1-1, the complete variable domain reads DTAVSQTPKYLVTQMGNDKSIKCEQNLGHDTMYWYKQDSKKFLKIMFSYNNKELIINETVPNRFSPKSPDKAHLNLHINSLELGDSAVYFCASSRRGDTEAFFGQGTRLTVV.

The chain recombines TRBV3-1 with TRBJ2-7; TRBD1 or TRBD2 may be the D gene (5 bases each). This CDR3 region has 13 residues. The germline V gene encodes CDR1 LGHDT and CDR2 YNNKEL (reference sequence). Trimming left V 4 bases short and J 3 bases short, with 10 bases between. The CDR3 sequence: CASSRGGHYEQYF. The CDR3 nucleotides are TGTGCCAGCAGCCGTGGAGGACACTACGAGCAGTACTTC.

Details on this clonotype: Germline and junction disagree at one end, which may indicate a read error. Here the CDR3 reads CASSFGELASRALF. The CDR3 coding sequence is TGTGCCAGCAGTTTCGGGGAGCTAGCTTCAAGAGCGCTCTTC. The J gene is TRBJ2-5, the V gene TRBV12-3 or TRBV12-4, with D perhaps matching TRBD2 (5 bases). This CDR3 is 14 amino acids long.

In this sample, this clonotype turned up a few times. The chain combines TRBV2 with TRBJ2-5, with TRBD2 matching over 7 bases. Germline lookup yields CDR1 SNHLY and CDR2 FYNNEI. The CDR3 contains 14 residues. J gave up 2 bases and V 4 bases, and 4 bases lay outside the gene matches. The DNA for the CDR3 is TGTGCCAGCAGTGTTTTCGGGGGGCAAGAGACCCAGTACTTC. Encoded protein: CASSVFGGQETQYF.

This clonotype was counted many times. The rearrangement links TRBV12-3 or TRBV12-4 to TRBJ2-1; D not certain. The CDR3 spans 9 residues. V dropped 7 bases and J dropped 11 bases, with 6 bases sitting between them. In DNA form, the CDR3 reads TGTGCCAGCACCGCCAAGCAGTTCTTC. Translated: CASTAKQFF.

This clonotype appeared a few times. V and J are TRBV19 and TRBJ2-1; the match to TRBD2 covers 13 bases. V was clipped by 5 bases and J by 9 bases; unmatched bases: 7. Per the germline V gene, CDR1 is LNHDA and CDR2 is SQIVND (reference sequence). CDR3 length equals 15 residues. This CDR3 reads CASSSGLAGVIEQFF. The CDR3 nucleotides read TGTGCCAGTAGTTCAGGACTAGCGGGAGTTATTGAGCAGTTCTTC.

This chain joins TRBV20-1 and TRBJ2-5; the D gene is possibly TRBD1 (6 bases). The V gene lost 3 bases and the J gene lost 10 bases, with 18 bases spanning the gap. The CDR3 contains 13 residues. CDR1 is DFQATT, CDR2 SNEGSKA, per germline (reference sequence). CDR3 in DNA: TGCAGTGCTAGTGGCCCGACAGGACGAGGCCAGTACTTC. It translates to CSASGPTGRGQYF.

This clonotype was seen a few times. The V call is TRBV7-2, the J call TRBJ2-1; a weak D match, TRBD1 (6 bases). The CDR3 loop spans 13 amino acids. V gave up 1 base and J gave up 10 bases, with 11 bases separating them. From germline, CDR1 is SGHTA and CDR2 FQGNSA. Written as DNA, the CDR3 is TGTGCCAGCAGCTTAGTGACAGGCGGGGAGCAGTTCTTC. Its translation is CASSLVTGGEQFF.

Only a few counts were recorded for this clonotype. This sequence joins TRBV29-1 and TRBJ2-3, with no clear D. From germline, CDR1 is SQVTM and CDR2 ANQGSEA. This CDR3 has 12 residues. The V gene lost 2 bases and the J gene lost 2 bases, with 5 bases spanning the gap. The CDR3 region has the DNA TGCAGCGTTGAACCCCCCACAGATACGCAGTATTTT. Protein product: CSVEPPTDTQYF.

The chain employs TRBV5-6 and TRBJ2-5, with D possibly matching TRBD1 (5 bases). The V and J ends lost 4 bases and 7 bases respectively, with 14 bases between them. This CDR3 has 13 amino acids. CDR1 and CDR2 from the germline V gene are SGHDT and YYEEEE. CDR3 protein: CASSAHRKGTQYF. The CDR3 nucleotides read TGTGCCAGCAGCGCCCACAGGAAGGGGACCCAGTACTTC.

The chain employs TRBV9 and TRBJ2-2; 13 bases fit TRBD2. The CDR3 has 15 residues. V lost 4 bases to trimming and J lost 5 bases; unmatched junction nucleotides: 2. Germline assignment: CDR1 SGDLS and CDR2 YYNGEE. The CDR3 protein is CASSKTSGRTGELFF. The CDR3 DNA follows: TGTGCCAGCAGCAAGACTAGCGGGAGGACCGGGGAGCTGTTTTTT.

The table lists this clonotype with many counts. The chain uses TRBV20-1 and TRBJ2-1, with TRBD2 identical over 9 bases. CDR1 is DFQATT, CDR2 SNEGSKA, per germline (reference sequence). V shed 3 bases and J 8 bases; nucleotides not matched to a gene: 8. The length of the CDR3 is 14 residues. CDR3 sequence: CSASDSGGGYEQFF. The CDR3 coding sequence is TGCAGTGCTAGCGATAGCGGGGGTGGTTATGAGCAGTTCTTC.

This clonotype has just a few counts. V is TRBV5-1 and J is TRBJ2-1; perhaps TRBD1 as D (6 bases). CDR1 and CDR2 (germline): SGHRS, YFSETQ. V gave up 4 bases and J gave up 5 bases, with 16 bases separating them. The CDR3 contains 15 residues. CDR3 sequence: CASSLALGANNEQFF. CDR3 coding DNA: TGCGCCAGCAGCCTCGCCCTGGGGGCGAACAATGAGCAGTTCTTC.

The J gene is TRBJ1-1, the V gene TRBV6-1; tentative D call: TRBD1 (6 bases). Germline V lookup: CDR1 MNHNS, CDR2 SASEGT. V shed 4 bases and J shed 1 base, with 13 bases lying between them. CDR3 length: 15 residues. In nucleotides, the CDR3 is TGTGCCAGCAGTGGGAGGGGGGCGGCGAACACTGAAGCTTTCTTT. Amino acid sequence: CASSGRGAANTEAFF.